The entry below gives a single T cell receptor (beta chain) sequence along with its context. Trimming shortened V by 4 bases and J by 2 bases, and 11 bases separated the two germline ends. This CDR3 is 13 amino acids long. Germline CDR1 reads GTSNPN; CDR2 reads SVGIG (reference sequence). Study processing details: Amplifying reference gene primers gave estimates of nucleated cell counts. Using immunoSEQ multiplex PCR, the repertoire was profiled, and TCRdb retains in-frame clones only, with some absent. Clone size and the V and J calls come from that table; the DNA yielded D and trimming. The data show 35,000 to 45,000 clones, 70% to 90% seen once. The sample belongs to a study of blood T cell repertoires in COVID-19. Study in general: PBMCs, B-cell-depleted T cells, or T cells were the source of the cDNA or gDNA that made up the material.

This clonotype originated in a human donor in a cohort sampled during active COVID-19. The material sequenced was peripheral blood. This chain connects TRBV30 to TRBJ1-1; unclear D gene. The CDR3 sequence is CAWMAQANTEAFF. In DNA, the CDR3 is TGTGCCTGGATGGCGCAGGCAAACACTGAAGCTTTCTTT.